This entry lists 3 T cell receptor beta chains sequenced from one sample in a study of T cells in Graves' hyperthyroidism and ophthalmopathy. RNA transcripts were the template for amplifying TCR beta CDR3 regions. With the HTBI primer set, the TCR CDR3 went through a first round of RT-PCR. TCRdb used MiXCR to reprocess the multiplex PCR reads, holding one entry per CDR3 protein. The table has 240,000 or so distinct CDR3 sequences, about 15% seen once. Sequencing was done on a sample of blood. These receptors were taken from a woman between 18 and 29 years old with Graves' ophthalmopathy.

With respect to this clonotype: At one boundary the junction diverges from the germline segment, which might be a read error. The chain carries TRBV7-9 and TRBJ2-5; D call uncertain. CDR3 length: 13 residues. The germline V gene has CDR1 SEHNR and CDR2 FQNEAQ (reference sequence). CDR3 nucleotides: TGTGCCAGCGCCCCCAGCCCACAAGGGACCCAGTACTTC. Its protein product is CASAPSPQGTQYF.

Many counts were recorded for this clonotype. The chain is built from TRBV10-3 and TRBJ2-5; the match to TRBD2 covers 8 bases. The germline CDR1 and CDR2 sequences are ENHRY and SYGVKD. This CDR3 spans 15 amino acids. J gave up 0 bases and V 5 bases, and 5 bases lay outside the gene matches. CDR3 DNA sequence: TGTGCCATCAGTACTGGCGGGGGGAACCAAGAGACCCAGTACTTC. Translation gives CAISTGGGNQETQYF.

Only a few counts were recorded for this clonotype. The CDR3 DNA reads as TGTGCCAGCAGGCTACCGGGACAGGGGGCAACCGGGGAGCTGTTTTTT. Translating gives CASRLPGQGATGELFF. This sequence joins TRBV12-3 or TRBV12-4 and TRBJ2-2, with TRBD1 matching 12 bases. With V trimmed by 6 bases and J by 5 bases, 7 bases remained unmatched. The CDR3 extends over 16 amino acids.